The source of this T cell receptor beta chain is a study of OX40 agonist ivuxolimab in advanced cancers. Blood was sampled at baseline, cycle 4 day 1, and cycle 7 day 1. Measured with immunoSEQ multiplex PCR; TCRdb has only the in-frame clones, and not every one. The data hold 35,000 to 45,000 clones, with 70% to 90% observed a single time. From germline, CDR1 is SGHVS and CDR2 FQNEAQ. The CDR3 length is 17 residues. V shed 5 bases and J shed 5 bases, with 23 bases lying between them. The chain couples TRBV7-8 to TRBJ2-3; D might be TRBD1 or TRBD2, each matching 6 bases. The TCR was taken from an adult with an advanced solid tumor such as melanoma, head and neck, liver or kidney cancer. Sequencing was performed on CD4+ or CD8+ T cells sorted from blood, taken in a trial of the OX40 agonist ivuxolimab. CDR3 region: CASSPWGDGGQGDTQYF. CDR3 nucleotides: TGTGCCAGCAGCCCCTGGGGTGACGGGGGCCAGGGAGATACGCAGTATTTT.